The T cell receptor (beta chain) under discussion was sequenced for a study of radiotherapy plus CTLA-4 blockade in lung cancer. Overall study context: The study recorded objective responses in about 18% of patients and disease control in 31%.

Study-level findings and limits: Expansion of tumor-derived TCR clones was observed in blood after radiotherapy plus ipilimumab.

Germline CDR1 is LNHDA and CDR2 is SQIVND (reference sequence). The CDR3 loop spans 14 amino acids. J was trimmed by 2 bases and V by 4 bases; bases with no gene match: 4. As for this clone: Antigen unknown.

Assay used: immunoSEQ multiplex PCR; TCRdb lists only in-frame clones, some missing. The data hold some 78,000 clones, with around 87% observed a single time. The clonotype was recovered from a human donor with non-small cell lung cancer who had a partial response to radiotherapy plus ipilimumab. The chain uses TRBV19 and TRBJ2-5, with 7 bases aligning to TRBD1. The sample in question was peripheral blood, obtained from a patient treated with radiotherapy plus ipilimumab. The CDR3: CASSRGRGQETQYF. For the CDR3, the DNA is TGTGCCAGTAGTAGAGGCAGGGGGCAAGAGACCCAGTACTTC.